A selection of T cell receptor beta chains follows, all from one sample in a study of shared clonotypes between healthy human individuals. Measured with immunoSEQ multiplex PCR; TCRdb has only the in-frame clones, and not every one. The sample holds 2 million to 2.5 million clones; roughly 94% are singletons and the top ten take 0.1% to 0.15%. Sequenced sample: naive CD4+ T cells sorted from blood. The receptors come from a man between 18 and 35 years old in good health. Each CDR3 is given with its conserved first and last residue. The D gene is left open where the match is weak. Some rows have no size entry. The others give once, few or many, or a class for an expanded clone.

d_call	v_call	j_call	clone_size	cdr3_nt	cdr3_aa
TRBD1	TRBV5-6	TRBJ2-1	once	TGTGCCAGCAGCTTGGACCCGGGACAGGGGTACAATGAGCAGTTCTTC	CASSLDPGQGYNEQFF
-	TRBV30	TRBJ2-7	once	TGTGCCTGGAGTGCGACAGCCTACGAGCAGTACTTC	CAWSATAYEQYF
-	TRBV7-7	TRBJ1-1	-	TGTGCTAGCAGCACCGGGCCGAACACTGAAGCTTTCTTT	CASSTGPNTEAFF
TRBD1	TRBV5-4	TRBJ1-6	-	TGTGCCAGCAGCCAGGGGGGCTATAATTCACCCCTCCACTTT	CASSQGGYNSPLHF
-	TRBV19	TRBJ1-2	-	TGTGCCAGTAGGGCGGGGCCGATCCGATATGGCTACACCTTC	CASRAGPIRYGYTF
TRBD2	TRBV28	TRBJ2-3	-	TGTGCCAGCAGTTTGGTAGCGGGGTACACAGATACGCAGTATTTT	CASSLVAGYTDTQYF
-	TRBV7-2	TRBJ2-3	-	TGTGCCAGCAGCTTAGTCCAGGGGAACTGGTATTTT	CASSLVQGNWYF
-	TRBV6-6	TRBJ2-7	once	TGTGCCAGCAGTTACTCAGGCCAGGGAATCTACGAGCAGTACTTC	CASSYSGQGIYEQYF
-	TRBV6-5	TRBJ2-7	once	TGTGCCAGCAGTCGTTATTCAGGGGAGTCCTACGAGCAGTACTTC	CASSRYSGESYEQYF
-	TRBV30	TRBJ2-1	-	TGTGCCTGGAGAGCCAGGGCCTACAATGAGCAGTTCTTC	CAWRARAYNEQFF
TRBD1	TRBV6-6	TRBJ1-1	-	TGTGCCAGCATCCGGACAGGAAGAGGCACTGAAGCTTTCTTT	CASIRTGRGTEAFF
-	TRBV7-2	TRBJ1-1	-	TGTGCCAGCAGCTTATATCTGAGTTCTGCTTTCTTT	CASSLYLSSAFF
-	TRBV5-4	TRBJ2-5	-	TGTGCCAGCAGCTTGGCCGGAGTAGAAGAGACCCAGTACTTC	CASSLAGVEETQYF
TRBD1	TRBV11-3	TRBJ2-3	-	TGTGCCAGCAGCGGACAGGGAACAGATACGCAGTATTTT	CASSGQGTDTQYF
-	TRBV5-4	TRBJ2-5	-	TGTGCCAGCAGCTTGCGCCCGGGTCTCCGGGAGACCCAGTACTTC	CASSLRPGLRETQYF
TRBD1	TRBV18	TRBJ2-7	-	TGTGCCAGCTCACTAGGGATTGGACAGGGCCCCTACGAGCAGTACTTC	CASSLGIGQGPYEQYF
-	TRBV28	TRBJ2-2	-	TGTGCCAGCGTCGACCAGAACACCGGGGAGCTGTTTTTT	CASVDQNTGELFF
TRBD1	TRBV13	TRBJ2-5	-	TGTGCCAGCAGCTCGTGGACAGGCCTGGGGGAGACCCAGTACTTC	CASSSWTGLGETQYF
TRBD2	TRBV7-2	TRBJ2-7	-	TGTGCCAGCAGCTTAGGAGCGGGAGGGCCCCGCGAGCAGTACTTC	CASSLGAGGPREQYF
TRBD1	TRBV27	TRBJ1-2	-	TGTGCCAGCAGAAGTACAGGGGATGGCTACACCTTC	CASRSTGDGYTF
-	TRBV19	TRBJ1-1	few	TGTGCCAGTAGTCGGCAGGGGATGAACACTGAAGCTTTCTTT	CASSRQGMNTEAFF
TRBD1	TRBV6-5	TRBJ1-1	-	TGTGCCAGCAGGGACGGGACAGCTATGAACACTGAAGCTTTCTTT	CASRDGTAMNTEAFF
-	TRBV5-1	TRBJ2-6	once	TGCGCCAGCACCTTACAGGGCTCTGGGGCCAACGTCCTGACTTTC	CASTLQGSGANVLTF
TRBD1	TRBV25-1	TRBJ1-6	-	TGTGCCAGCAGCCTTGGGACAGCAAATAATTCACCCCTCCACTTT	CASSLGTANNSPLHF
-	TRBV10-3	TRBJ1-2	-	TGTGCCATCAGTGAGTCACCGGTCTATGGCTACACCTTC	CAISESPVYGYTF
TRBD2	TRBV19	TRBJ2-3	once	TGTGCCAGTAGTCGGGGGGGCTTCACAGATACGCAGTATTTT	CASSRGGFTDTQYF
-	TRBV2	TRBJ2-5	-	TGTGCCAGCAGTCCAGGGGACCAAGAGACCCAGTACTTC	CASSPGDQETQYF
TRBD2	TRBV11-3	TRBJ2-1	-	TGTGCCAGCAGCTCTTCTAGCGGTGCGTACAATGAGCAGTTCTTC	CASSSSSGAYNEQFF
TRBD2	TRBV10-1	TRBJ2-1	-	TGCGCCAGCAGTGGAGGGTCGGGGGGGCCCACCTACAATGAGCAGTTCTTC	CASSGGSGGPTYNEQFF
TRBD2	TRBV6-1	TRBJ2-7	-	TGTGCCAGCAGTGAGCGGGGGGCACCCTACGAGCAGTACTTC	CASSERGAPYEQYF
TRBD2	TRBV6-5	TRBJ2-4	-	TGTGCCAGCAAAGGCGGGAGCATTCAGTACTTC	CASKGGSIQYF
-	TRBV5-4	TRBJ1-1	-	TGTGCCAGCAGCCGTGCCGGGGATTTAAACACTGAAGCTTTCTTT	CASSRAGDLNTEAFF
-	TRBV19	TRBJ1-5	-	TGTGCCAGTAGTATTGGGGGCGGGATTCAGCCCCAGCATTTT	CASSIGGGIQPQHF
TRBD1	TRBV28	TRBJ2-7	-	TGTGCCAGCAGTCTCACAGGGGTCAGAGGTGAGCAGTACTTC	CASSLTGVRGEQYF
-	TRBV18	TRBJ2-1	-	TGTGCCAGCTCACCAATCCAGGCGATTACCTACAATGAGCAGTTCTTC	CASSPIQAITYNEQFF